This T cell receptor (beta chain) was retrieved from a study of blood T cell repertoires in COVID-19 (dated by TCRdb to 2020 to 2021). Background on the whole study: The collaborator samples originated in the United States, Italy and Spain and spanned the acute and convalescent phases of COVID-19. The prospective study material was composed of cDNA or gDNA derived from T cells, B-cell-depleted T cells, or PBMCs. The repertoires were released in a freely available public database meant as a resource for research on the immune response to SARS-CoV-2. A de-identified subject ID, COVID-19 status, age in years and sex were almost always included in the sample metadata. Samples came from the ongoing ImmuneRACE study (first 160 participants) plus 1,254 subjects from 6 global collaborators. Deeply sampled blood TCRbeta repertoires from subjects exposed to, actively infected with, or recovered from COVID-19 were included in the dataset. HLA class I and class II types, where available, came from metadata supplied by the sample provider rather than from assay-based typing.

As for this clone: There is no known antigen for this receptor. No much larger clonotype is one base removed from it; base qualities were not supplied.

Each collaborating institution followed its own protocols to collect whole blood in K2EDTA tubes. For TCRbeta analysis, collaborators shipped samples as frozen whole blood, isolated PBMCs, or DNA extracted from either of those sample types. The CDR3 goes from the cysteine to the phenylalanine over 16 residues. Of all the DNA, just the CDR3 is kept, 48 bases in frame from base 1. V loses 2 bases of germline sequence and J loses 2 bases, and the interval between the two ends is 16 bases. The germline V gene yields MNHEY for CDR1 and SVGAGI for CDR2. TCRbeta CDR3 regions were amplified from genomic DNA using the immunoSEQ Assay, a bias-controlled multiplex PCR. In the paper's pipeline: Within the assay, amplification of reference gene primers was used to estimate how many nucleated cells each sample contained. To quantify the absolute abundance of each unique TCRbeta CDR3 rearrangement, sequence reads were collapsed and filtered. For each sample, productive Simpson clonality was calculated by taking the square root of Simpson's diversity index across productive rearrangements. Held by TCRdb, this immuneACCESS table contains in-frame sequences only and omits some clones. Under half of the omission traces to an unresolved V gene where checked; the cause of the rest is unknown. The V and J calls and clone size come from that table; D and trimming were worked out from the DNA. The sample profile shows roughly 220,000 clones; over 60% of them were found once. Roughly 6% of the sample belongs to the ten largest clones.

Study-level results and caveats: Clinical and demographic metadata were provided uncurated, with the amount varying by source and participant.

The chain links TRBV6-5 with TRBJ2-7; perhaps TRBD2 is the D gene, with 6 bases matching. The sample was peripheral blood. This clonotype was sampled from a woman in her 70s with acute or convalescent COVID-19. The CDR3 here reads CASSYSRDSETYEQYF. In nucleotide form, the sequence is TGTGCCAGCAGTTACAGCAGGGACTCAGAAACCTACGAGCAGTACTTC.